Sequencing of this T cell receptor beta chain was carried out in a study of a mutant IDH1 vaccine in newly diagnosed glioma. The wider study: Treated patients had a mean age of roughly 44 years and a sex split that was around 60% male and about 38% female. Findings and limits, study-wide: There were vaccine-induced immune responses in more than 85% of the patients. Changes to the top peripheral T cell clonotypes appeared unrelated to pseudoprogression.

Some clones are missing from TCRdb's copy, which holds only in-frame ones; the method was immunoSEQ multiplex PCR. This sample yields about 92,000 clones, of which about four fifths are seen a single time; around 7.4% belongs to the top ten. The CDR3 loop spans 17 amino acids. Germline V lookup: CDR1 SGHTA, CDR2 FQGNSA. Trimming cost V 4 bases and J 2 bases, with 20 bases left between them. A word on this clone: The target antigen is unknown.

Time point given: baseline, week 1 (first vaccination visit). The treatment was: pre-vaccination baseline after standard-of-care therapy. In every donor, the tumor was a new WHO grade 3 or 4 IDH1-mutant, ATRX-lost astrocytoma. This sequence joins TRBV7-2 and TRBJ1-2, with D maybe TRBD1 (6 bases). This specimen consisted of PBMCs, obtained from a glioma patient treated with radiotherapy, temozolomide or both. This clonotype was obtained from a woman between 45 and 60 years old with glioma. The CDR3 region has the DNA TGTGCCAGCAGCTCAGTGTCGGGGGGCCACCCCAACTATGGCTACACCTTC. Translation: CASSSVSGGHPNYGYTF.